These T cell receptor beta chains were read from a single sample in a study of T-cell memory formation after mild COVID-19. One entry per CDR3 protein, called by TCRdb with MiXCR from the 5' RACE reads. The repertoire holds roughly 130,000 distinct CDR3 sequences, with about 17% as singletons. Material for sequencing was PBMCs or a T cell subset sorted from them (not recorded which). Receptor source: a man younger than 35 who had mild COVID-19 (a few samples of this study predate the infection). Cell type and time point are not known. Each CDR3 is given with its conserved first and last residue. The order of the fields is D gene, CDR3 length, clone size, J gene, V gene, CDR3 protein, CDR3 DNA. D genes are given only for firm matches. Part of the rows lack a size; the others show once, few, many or a class for expanded clones.

>NA|16|few|TRBJ2-1|TRBV6-6
CASSYGGGGSYNEQFF
TGTGCCAGCAGTTACGGGGGCGGGGGCTCCTACAATGAGCAGTTCTTC
>TRBD2|15|many|TRBJ2-3|TRBV2
CASSPGTRSSDTQYF
TGTGCCAGCAGTCCCGGGACTAGGTCATCAGATACGCAGTATTTT
>NA|19|NA|TRBJ1-3|TRBV7-9
CASSLALGGAVFSGNTIYF
TGTGCCAGCAGCTTAGCGCTGGGAGGGGCCGTCTTCTCTGGAAACACCATATATTTT
>NA|13|NA|TRBJ2-1|TRBV6-6
CASTFGSYNEQFF
TGTGCCAGCACTTTCGGGTCCTACAATGAGCAGTTCTTC
>NA|14|few|TRBJ1-1|TRBV30
CAWRPGHPNTEAFF
TGTGCCTGGCGTCCGGGACACCCGAACACTGAAGCTTTCTTT
>TRBD1|15|few|TRBJ1-2|TRBV28
CASSLFWQGARGYTF
TGTGCCAGCAGTTTATTTTGGCAGGGGGCGCGTGGCTACACCTTC
>NA|15|NA|TRBJ1-6|TRBV2
CASSPASSYNSPLHF
TGTGCCAGCAGTCCAGCTAGCTCCTATAATTCACCCCTCCACTTT
>TRBD1|13|NA|TRBJ2-3|TRBV24-1
CATTGGPTDTQYF
TGTGCCACCACAGGGGGCCCCACAGATACGCAGTATTTT
>NA|14|once|TRBJ2-7|TRBV6-2/TRBV6-3
CASSYSSGSFEQYF
TGTGCCAGCAGTTACTCCTCGGGGTCCTTCGAGCAGTACTTC
>NA|12|few|TRBJ2-2|TRBV6-6
CASSYITGELFF
TGTGCCAGCAGTTACATCACCGGGGAGCTGTTTTTT
>NA|14|NA|TRBJ2-3|TRBV12-3/TRBV12-4
CASSLRDEKDTQYF
TGTGCCAGCAGCCTCCGGGACGAAAAAGATACGCAGTATTTT
>TRBD1|16|few|TRBJ2-3|TRBV2
CASKFGGRGRSDTQYF
TGTGCCAGCAAGTTTGGAGGCAGGGGGCGATCAGATACGCAGTATTTT
>NA|14|few|TRBJ2-7|TRBV6-5
CASSPTRTSYEQYF
TGTGCCAGCAGCCCTACTCGGACATCATACGAGCAGTACTTC
>TRBD1|15|NA|TRBJ1-2|TRBV6-5
CASRGTGVFNYGYTF
TGTGCCAGCAGGGGGACAGGGGTTTTTAACTATGGCTACACCTTC
>NA|14|NA|TRBJ1-1|TRBV18
CASSPTAGNTEAFF
TGTGCCAGCTCACCCACCGCGGGGAACACTGAAGCTTTCTTT
>NA|13|NA|TRBJ1-1|TRBV11-3
CASSLVGGTEAFF
TGTGCCAGCAGCTTAGTCGGGGGAACTGAAGCTTTCTTT
>TRBD1|14|NA|TRBJ1-2|TRBV6-1
CASSQDRGGFGYTF
TGTGCCAGCAGCCAAGACAGGGGTGGATTTGGCTACACCTTC
>NA|15|NA|TRBJ1-5|TRBV12-3/TRBV12-4
CARKRERGLNQPQHF
TGTGCCAGGAAACGAGAGAGGGGCCTCAATCAGCCCCAGCATTTT
>NA|15|NA|TRBJ2-3|TRBV5-4
CASSPRGYSTDTQYF
TGTGCCAGCAGCCCCCGGGGCTATAGCACAGATACGCAGTATTTT
>NA|12|few|TRBJ1-1|TRBV28
CASSDGHTEAFF
TGTGCCAGCAGTGATGGGCACACTGAAGCTTTCTTT
>TRBD1|13|many|TRBJ1-1|TRBV18
CASSPTGETEAFF
TGTGCCAGCTCACCAACAGGGGAGACTGAAGCTTTCTTT
>TRBD1|15|few|TRBJ1-5|TRBV7-2
CASSSQADRGQPQHF
TGTGCCAGCAGCTCCCAAGCAGACAGGGGGCAGCCCCAGCATTTT
>TRBD2|13|NA|TRBJ2-1|TRBV29-1
CSLRRGGANEQFF
TGCAGCTTGCGACGGGGGGGTGCCAATGAGCAGTTCTTC
>TRBD1|14|few|TRBJ2-1|TRBV7-2
CASSTGQGGTGQFF
TGTGCCAGCAGCACGGGACAGGGGGGTACCGGGCAGTTCTTC
>TRBD2|15|NA|TRBJ2-5|TRBV20-1
CSAYQLGRARETQYF
TGCAGTGCTTACCAGCTCGGGAGGGCCAGGGAGACCCAGTACTTC